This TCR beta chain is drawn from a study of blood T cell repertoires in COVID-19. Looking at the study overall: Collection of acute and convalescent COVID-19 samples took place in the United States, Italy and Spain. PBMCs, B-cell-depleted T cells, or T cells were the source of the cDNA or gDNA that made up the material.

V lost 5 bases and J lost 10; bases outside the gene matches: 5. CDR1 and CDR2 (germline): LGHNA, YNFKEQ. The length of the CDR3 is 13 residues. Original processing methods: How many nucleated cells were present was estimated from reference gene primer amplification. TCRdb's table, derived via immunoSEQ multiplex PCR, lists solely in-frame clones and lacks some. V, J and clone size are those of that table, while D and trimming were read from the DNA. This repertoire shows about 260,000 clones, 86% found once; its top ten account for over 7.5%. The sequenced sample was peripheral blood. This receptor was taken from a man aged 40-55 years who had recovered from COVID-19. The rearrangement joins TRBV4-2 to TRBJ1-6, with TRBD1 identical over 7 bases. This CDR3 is CASSFQGESPLHF. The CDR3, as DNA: TGTGCCAGCAGCTTTCAGGGGGAATCACCCCTCCACTTT.